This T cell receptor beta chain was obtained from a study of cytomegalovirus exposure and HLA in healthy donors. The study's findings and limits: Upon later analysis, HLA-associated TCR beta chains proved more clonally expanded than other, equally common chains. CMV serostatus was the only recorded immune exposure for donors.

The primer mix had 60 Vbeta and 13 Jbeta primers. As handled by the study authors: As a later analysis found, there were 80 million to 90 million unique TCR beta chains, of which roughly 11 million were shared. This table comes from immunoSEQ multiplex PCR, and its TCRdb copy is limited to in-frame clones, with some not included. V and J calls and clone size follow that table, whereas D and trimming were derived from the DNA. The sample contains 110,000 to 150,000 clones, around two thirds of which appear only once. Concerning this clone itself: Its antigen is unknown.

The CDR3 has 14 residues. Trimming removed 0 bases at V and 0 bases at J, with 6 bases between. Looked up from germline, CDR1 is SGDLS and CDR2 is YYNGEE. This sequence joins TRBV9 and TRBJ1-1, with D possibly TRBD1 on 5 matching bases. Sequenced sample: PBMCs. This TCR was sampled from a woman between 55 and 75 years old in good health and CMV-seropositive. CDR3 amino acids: CASSVDRLNTEAFF. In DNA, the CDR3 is TGTGCCAGCAGCGTAGACAGGTTGAACACTGAAGCTTTCTTT.